This T cell receptor (beta chain) was documented in a study of OX40 agonist ivuxolimab in advanced cancers. In germline, CDR1 is GTSNPN, CDR2 SVGIG (reference sequence). V was cut by 1 base and J by 4 bases, with 7 bases left in between. The CDR3 extends over 12 amino acids. Baseline, cycle 4 day 1, and cycle 7 day 1 were the blood sampling points. This table comes from immunoSEQ multiplex PCR, and its TCRdb copy is limited to in-frame clones, with some not included. The sample has 55,000 to 75,000 clones, 80% to 95% seen once. This clone was counted only a few times. The rearrangement uses TRBV30 and TRBJ1-1; D not resolved. The specimen comprised CD4+ or CD8+ T cells sorted from blood, sampled in a trial of the OX40 agonist ivuxolimab. The receptor's source is an adult with an advanced solid tumor such as melanoma, head and neck, liver or kidney cancer. The CDR3 sequence is CAWSDRGTEAFF. The CDR3 coding sequence is TGTGCCTGGAGTGACCGGGGCACTGAAGCTTTCTTT.